The rows below give T cell receptor beta chains drawn from one sample of a study of cytomegalovirus exposure and HLA in healthy donors. Profiling relied on immunoSEQ multiplex PCR, and the TCRdb table lists in-frame clones only, not all of them. Counted here are 200,000 or so clones, around 77% occurring once; the ten biggest clones make up roughly 3%. The sample consisted of PBMCs. The source of these receptors is a woman aged 25 to 39 in good health and CMV-seronegative. Each CDR3 is given with its conserved first and last residue. Fields, in order: V gene, CDR3 length, J gene, clone size, D gene, CDR3 protein, CDR3 DNA. A D gene is named only where the DNA matches it firmly. Clone size is not always given. Where it is, it says once, few, many or a class for expanded clones.

V: TRBV5-1; length: 18; J: TRBJ2-5; size: -; D: TRBD2; CDR3: CASSLALLAGGYQETQYF; DNA: TGCGCCAGCAGCTTGGCGCTCCTAGCGGGGGGTTACCAAGAGACCCAGTACTTC
V: TRBV4-2; length: 13; J: TRBJ2-1; size: -; D: -; CDR3: CASSPPPGNEQFF; DNA: TGTGCCAGCAGCCCCCCCCCGGGGAATGAGCAGTTCTTC
V: TRBV29-1; length: 16; J: TRBJ1-2; size: once; D: TRBD1; CDR3: CSVEDRTGKGRYGYTF; DNA: TGCAGCGTTGAAGATAGGACAGGGAAAGGTAGATATGGCTACACCTTC
V: TRBV21-1; length: 13; J: TRBJ1-1; size: -; D: -; CDR3: CAEPGQRDTEAFF; DNA: TGTGCCGAACCGGGACAGCGGGACACTGAAGCTTTCTTT
V: TRBV5-4; length: 14; J: TRBJ2-7; size: few; D: -; CDR3: CASSSGQDMYEQYF; DNA: TGTGCCAGCAGCTCCGGTCAGGATATGTACGAGCAGTACTTC
V: TRBV7-9; length: 16; J: TRBJ1-4; size: -; D: TRBD1; CDR3: CASSILVTGPNEKLFF; DNA: TGTGCCAGCAGCATATTAGTGACAGGGCCTAATGAAAAACTGTTTTTT
V: TRBV30; length: 15; J: TRBJ2-7; size: -; D: TRBD1; CDR3: CAWSPTGGSLYEQYF; DNA: TGTGCCTGGAGTCCGACAGGGGGCAGCCTATACGAGCAGTACTTC
V: TRBV6-1; length: 14; J: TRBJ2-1; size: -; D: TRBD1; CDR3: CASLFTGGNNEQFF; DNA: TGTGCCAGCCTTTTCACAGGGGGCAACAATGAGCAGTTCTTC
V: TRBV2; length: 13; J: TRBJ2-2; size: -; D: -; CDR3: CASSVHRTGELFF; DNA: TGTGCCAGCAGTGTACATCGCACCGGGGAGCTGTTTTTT
V: TRBV7-3; length: 16; J: TRBJ2-1; size: -; D: TRBD2; CDR3: CASSLTPGGSYNEQFF; DNA: TGTGCCAGCAGCCTTACACCGGGGGGGTCCTACAATGAGCAGTTCTTC
V: TRBV7-2; length: 15; J: TRBJ2-7; size: -; D: TRBD2; CDR3: CASSSGAGAGSEQYF; DNA: TGTGCCAGCAGCTCTGGGGCGGGAGCCGGGTCCGAGCAGTACTTC
V: TRBV21-1; length: 17; J: TRBJ2-1; size: -; D: -; CDR3: CASSKESGGARYNEQFF; DNA: TGTGCCAGCAGCAAAGAAAGCGGGGGGGCGCGATACAATGAGCAGTTCTTC
V: TRBV11-2; length: 14; J: TRBJ2-7; size: -; D: TRBD1; CDR3: CASSLGQGAYEQYF; DNA: TGTGCCAGCAGCTTAGGACAGGGGGCTTACGAGCAGTACTTC
V: TRBV14; length: 13; J: TRBJ2-2; size: few; D: -; CDR3: CASRRSGTGELFF; DNA: TGTGCCAGCAGGAGGAGTGGCACCGGGGAGCTGTTTTTT
V: TRBV9; length: 17; J: TRBJ2-4; size: -; D: TRBD2; CDR3: CASSPGLAGDRGNIQYF; DNA: TGTGCCAGCAGCCCGGGACTAGCGGGAGATCGTGGAAACATTCAGTACTTC
V: TRBV6-5; length: 11; J: TRBJ1-1; size: few; D: -; CDR3: CASVGRVKAFF; DNA: TGTGCCAGCGTTGGCAGGGTCAAAGCTTTCTTT
V: TRBV29-1; length: 14; J: TRBJ2-5; size: few; D: TRBD2; CDR3: CSVERGGAGETQYF; DNA: TGCAGCGTTGAACGCGGGGGGGCCGGGGAGACCCAGTACTTC
V: TRBV7-2; length: 15; J: TRBJ2-7; size: -; D: TRBD2; CDR3: CASSLVGSGRGEQYF; DNA: TGTGCCAGCAGCTTGGTCGGGAGCGGGAGGGGGGAGCAGTACTTC
V: TRBV5-1; length: 16; J: TRBJ1-6; size: few; D: TRBD1; CDR3: CASSPVGTGRSSPLHF; DNA: TGCGCCAGCAGCCCTGTTGGGACAGGGAGAAGTTCACCCCTCCACTTT
V: TRBV28; length: 10; J: TRBJ1-1; size: -; D: -; CDR3: CASSHLGTFF; DNA: TGTGCCAGCAGCCATCTCGGGACTTTCTTT
V: TRBV18; length: 13; J: TRBJ2-5; size: -; D: -; CDR3: CASSPNREETQYF; DNA: TGTGCCAGCTCACCAAACAGGGAAGAGACCCAGTACTTC
V: TRBV6-1; length: 15; J: TRBJ1-2; size: -; D: TRBD1; CDR3: CASTRSVDRGSGYTF; DNA: TGTGCCAGCACCCGAAGTGTGGACAGGGGCTCTGGCTACACCTTC
V: TRBV10-1; length: 17; J: TRBJ2-3; size: few; D: TRBD2; CDR3: CASSEVSGRAETDTQYF; DNA: TGCGCCAGCAGTGAAGTGAGCGGGAGGGCCGAGACAGATACGCAGTATTTT
V: TRBV30; length: 13; J: TRBJ2-1; size: -; D: -; CDR3: CAWSETSHNEQFF; DNA: TGTGCCTGGAGCGAGACAAGTCACAATGAGCAGTTCTTC
V: TRBV14; length: 13; J: TRBJ2-7; size: -; D: TRBD2; CDR3: CASSHGGGHEQYF; DNA: TGTGCCAGCAGCCACGGGGGGGGCCACGAGCAGTACTTC
V: TRBV11-2; length: 16; J: TRBJ2-3; size: -; D: TRBD1; CDR3: CASSTPGQGALDTQYF; DNA: TGTGCCAGCAGCACCCCGGGACAGGGGGCTCTAGATACGCAGTATTTT
V: TRBV11-1; length: 17; J: TRBJ2-7; size: -; D: TRBD2; CDR3: CASSIRRPAGVVYEQYF; DNA: TGTGCCAGCAGCATTAGGAGGCCAGCGGGAGTAGTTTACGAGCAGTACTTC
V: TRBV4-1; length: 18; J: TRBJ2-3; size: -; D: TRBD2; CDR3: CASSPGLDKTPFTDTQYF; DNA: TGCGCCAGCAGCCCTGGACTAGATAAAACACCCTTCACAGATACGCAGTATTTT
V: TRBV4-2; length: 15; J: TRBJ2-7; size: -; D: -; CDR3: CASSLWGAVFHEQYF; DNA: TGTGCCAGCAGCCTGTGGGGCGCAGTGTTCCACGAGCAGTACTTC
V: TRBV5-5; length: 15; J: TRBJ1-2; size: -; D: TRBD1; CDR3: CASSLSTGGIDGYTF; DNA: TGTGCCAGCAGCTTGTCGACAGGGGGCATTGATGGCTACACCTTC
V: TRBV19; length: 15; J: TRBJ2-4; size: -; D: TRBD1; CDR3: CASSPGDRGDTSQYF; DNA: TGTGCCAGTAGTCCCGGGGACAGGGGGGATACCAGCCAGTACTTC
V: TRBV6-1; length: 12; J: TRBJ1-5; size: -; D: -; CDR3: CASSEEGEPQHF; DNA: TGTGCCAGCAGTGAAGAAGGGGAGCCCCAGCATTTT
V: TRBV7-2; length: 17; J: TRBJ1-1; size: -; D: TRBD1; CDR3: CASSLSMGQGARTEAFF; DNA: TGTGCCAGCAGCTTAAGTATGGGACAGGGGGCGCGGACTGAAGCTTTCTTT
V: TRBV30; length: 13; J: TRBJ1-5; size: -; D: TRBD1; CDR3: CASSEGADQPQHF; DNA: TGTGCCTCCTCGGAGGGGGCCGATCAGCCCCAGCATTTT
V: TRBV10-3; length: 15; J: TRBJ1-5; size: -; D: -; CDR3: CAIRRGGEGDQPQHF; DNA: TGTGCCATCAGGCGGGGCGGGGAAGGTGATCAGCCCCAGCATTTT
V: TRBV9; length: 17; J: TRBJ1-6; size: -; D: TRBD1; CDR3: CASSGEGQFSYNSPLHF; DNA: TGTGCCAGCAGCGGAGAGGGACAGTTCTCCTATAATTCACCCCTCCACTTT
V: TRBV5-8; length: 15; J: TRBJ2-5; size: -; D: -; CDR3: CASSPRERVVKTQYF; DNA: TGTGCCAGCAGCCCCCGGGAACGGGTGGTGAAGACCCAGTACTTC
V: TRBV9; length: 16; J: TRBJ2-2; size: -; D: -; CDR3: CASSVLGGRSHGELFF; DNA: TGTGCCAGCAGCGTATTAGGAGGGCGGTCCCACGGGGAGCTGTTTTTT
V: TRBV5-4; length: 18; J: TRBJ2-1; size: -; D: TRBD1; CDR3: CASSLGPTGATSNNEQFF; DNA: TGTGCCAGCAGCTTAGGTCCGACAGGGGCCACGTCTAACAATGAGCAGTTCTTC
V: TRBV19; length: 15; J: TRBJ2-7; size: -; D: TRBD1; CDR3: CASSMGQGGLYEQYF; DNA: TGTGCCAGTAGTATGGGACAGGGGGGTCTCTACGAGCAGTACTTC
V: TRBV15; length: 15; J: TRBJ2-7; size: -; D: -; CDR3: CATSRGGPSSYEQYF; DNA: TGTGCCACCAGCAGGGGGGGGCCCTCGTCCTACGAGCAGTACTTC
V: TRBV7-8; length: 13; J: TRBJ2-7; size: -; D: -; CDR3: CASSGGHSYEQYF; DNA: TGTGCCAGCAGCGGAGGCCACTCCTACGAGCAGTACTTC
V: TRBV27; length: 15; J: TRBJ2-1; size: -; D: TRBD2; CDR3: CASSSWRGGYNEQFF; DNA: TGTGCCAGCAGCTCTTGGCGGGGGGGGTACAATGAGCAGTTCTTC
V: TRBV29-1; length: 14; J: TRBJ1-4; size: -; D: -; CDR3: CSVEGAGTREKLFF; DNA: TGCAGCGTTGAAGGGGCAGGAACAAGGGAAAAACTGTTTTTT
V: TRBV5-6; length: 16; J: TRBJ2-3; size: -; D: -; CDR3: CASSPTTEASTDTQYF; DNA: TGTGCCAGCAGCCCCACGACAGAAGCTAGCACAGATACGCAGTATTTT
V: TRBV6-1; length: 15; J: TRBJ1-3; size: -; D: -; CDR3: CASSRQVSSGNTIYF; DNA: TGTGCCAGCAGTAGGCAGGTATCCTCTGGAAACACCATATATTTT
V: TRBV5-1; length: 15; J: TRBJ2-3; size: -; D: TRBD1; CDR3: CASSWTGPSTDTQYF; DNA: TGCGCCAGCAGCTGGACAGGCCCGAGCACAGATACGCAGTATTTT
V: TRBV5-1; length: 16; J: TRBJ2-3; size: few; D: TRBD1; CDR3: CASSDPGQGITDTQYF; DNA: TGCGCCAGCAGCGACCCGGGACAGGGGATCACAGATACGCAGTATTTT
V: TRBV27; length: 15; J: TRBJ1-2; size: -; D: TRBD1; CDR3: CASSYRGDSNYGYTF; DNA: TGTGCCAGCAGCTACAGGGGCGATTCTAACTATGGCTACACCTTC
V: TRBV7-7; length: 13; J: TRBJ1-1; size: -; D: -; CDR3: CASSLGTNTEAFF; DNA: TGTGCTAGCAGCTTAGGCACTAACACTGAAGCTTTCTTT
V: TRBV6-5; length: 11; J: TRBJ1-1; size: -; D: -; CDR3: CASSYGPGLFF; DNA: TGTGCCAGCAGTTACGGGCCAGGACTGTTCTTT
V: TRBV5-1; length: 18; J: TRBJ1-3; size: once; D: TRBD1; CDR3: CASSLAGTGFRSGNTIYF; DNA: TGCGCCAGCAGCTTGGCCGGGACAGGGTTTCGCTCTGGAAACACCATATATTTT
V: TRBV4-1; length: 15; J: TRBJ1-1; size: once; D: TRBD1; CDR3: CASSHKTGGNTEAFF; DNA: TGCGCCAGCAGCCACAAAACAGGGGGGAACACTGAAGCTTTCTTT
V: TRBV13; length: 17; J: TRBJ2-3; size: -; D: TRBD2; CDR3: CASSLGPTSGRTDTQYF; DNA: TGTGCCAGCAGCTTAGGCCCGACTAGCGGGAGAACAGATACGCAGTATTTT
V: TRBV30; length: 11; J: TRBJ2-3; size: -; D: -; CDR3: CAWGVADTQYF; DNA: TGTGCCTGGGGTGTGGCCGATACGCAGTATTTT
V: TRBV6-1; length: 13; J: TRBJ2-5; size: -; D: -; CDR3: CANSGTLQETQYF; DNA: TGTGCCAACTCTGGGACACTTCAAGAGACCCAGTACTTC
V: TRBV5-1; length: 13; J: TRBJ2-5; size: many; D: TRBD1; CDR3: CASSGTAQETQYF; DNA: TGCGCCAGCAGCGGGACAGCCCAAGAGACCCAGTACTTC
V: TRBV2; length: 14; J: TRBJ1-2; size: -; D: -; CDR3: CASSGVTQNYGYTF; DNA: TGTGCCAGCAGTGGCGTGACACAGAACTATGGCTACACCTTC
V: TRBV27; length: 15; J: TRBJ1-5; size: few; D: -; CDR3: CASSLSRGTNQPQHF; DNA: TGTGCCAGCAGTTTAAGCAGGGGAACCAATCAGCCCCAGCATTTT
V: TRBV6-5; length: 13; J: TRBJ1-6; size: -; D: -; CDR3: CASSPHEVNPLHF; DNA: TGTGCCAGCAGTCCTCATGAGGTTAATCCCCTCCACTTT